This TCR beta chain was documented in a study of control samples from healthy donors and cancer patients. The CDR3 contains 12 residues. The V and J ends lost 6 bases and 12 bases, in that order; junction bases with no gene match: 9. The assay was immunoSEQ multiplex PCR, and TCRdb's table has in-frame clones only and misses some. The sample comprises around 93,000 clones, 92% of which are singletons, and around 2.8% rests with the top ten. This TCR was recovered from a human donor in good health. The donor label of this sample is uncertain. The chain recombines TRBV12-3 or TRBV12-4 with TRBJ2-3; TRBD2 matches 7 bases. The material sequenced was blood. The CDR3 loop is CASSSPGLLQYF. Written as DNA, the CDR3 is TGTGCCAGCAGCTCACCGGGACTATTACAGTATTTT.